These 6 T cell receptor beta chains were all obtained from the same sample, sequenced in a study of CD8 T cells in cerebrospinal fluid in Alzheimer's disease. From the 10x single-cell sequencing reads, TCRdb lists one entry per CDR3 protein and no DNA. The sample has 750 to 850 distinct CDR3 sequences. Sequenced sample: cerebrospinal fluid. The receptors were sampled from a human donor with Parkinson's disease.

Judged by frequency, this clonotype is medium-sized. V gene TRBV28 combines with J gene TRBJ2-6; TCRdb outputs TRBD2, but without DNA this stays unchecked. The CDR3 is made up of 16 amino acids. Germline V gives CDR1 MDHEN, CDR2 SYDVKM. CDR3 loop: CASSLAGASGANVLTF.

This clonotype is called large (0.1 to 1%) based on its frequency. CDR3 protein: CASSWRTGSGNTIYF. This rearrangement joins TRBV7-8 to TRBJ1-3; TCRdb's assignment of TRBD1 cannot be checked, as there is no DNA. The V gene's germline CDR1 is SGHVS and CDR2 FQNEAQ. The CDR3 has 15 residues.

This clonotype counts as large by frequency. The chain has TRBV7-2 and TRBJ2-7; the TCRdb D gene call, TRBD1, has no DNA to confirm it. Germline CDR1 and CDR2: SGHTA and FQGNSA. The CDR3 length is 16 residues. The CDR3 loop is CASSSPPGTVFPEQYF.

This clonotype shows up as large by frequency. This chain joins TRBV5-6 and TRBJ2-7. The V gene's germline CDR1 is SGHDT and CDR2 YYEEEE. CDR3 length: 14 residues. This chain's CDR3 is CASSLGVLSGEQYF.

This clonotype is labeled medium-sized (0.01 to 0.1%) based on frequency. This CDR3 reads CASSLAGGAMETQYF. The chain employs TRBV5-1 and TRBJ2-5; lacking DNA, the TRBD1 call made by TCRdb goes unchecked. The V gene's germline CDR1 is SGHRS and CDR2 YFSETQ. The CDR3 covers 15 residues.

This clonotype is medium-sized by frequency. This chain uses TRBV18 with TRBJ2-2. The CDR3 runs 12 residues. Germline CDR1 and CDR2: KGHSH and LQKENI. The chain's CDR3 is CASSPYAGELFF.